The rows below give T cell receptor beta chains drawn from one sample of a study of T cell responses to AZD1222 COVID-19 vaccine. Profiling relied on immunoSEQ multiplex PCR, and the TCRdb table lists in-frame clones only, not all of them. The table lists 110,000 or so clones, around 88% of them singletons. The sample consisted of peripheral blood, taken 28 days after the second AZD1222 dose. The receptors were gathered from an adult who received the AZD1222 COVID-19 vaccine. Each CDR3 is given with its conserved first and last residue. The D gene is left open where the match is weak. Not every row has a clone size; where given, it reads once, few, many or a size class.

j_call v_call clone_size d_call cdr3_nt cdr3_aa
TRBJ2-4 TRBV30 NA TRBD2 TGTGCCTGGAGTACTACTAGCGGGAGGATTGGGGGCAAAAACATTCAGTACTTC CAWSTTSGRIGGKNIQYF
TRBJ1-1 TRBV7-3 once NA TGTGCCAGCAGCTTAAGGCCGAACACTGAAGCTTTCTTT CASSLRPNTEAFF
TRBJ2-2 TRBV30 NA NA TGTGCCTGGAGTGTACTTCAGAGCACCGGGGAGCTGTTTTTT CAWSVLQSTGELFF
TRBJ2-7 TRBV10-3 NA NA TGTGCCATCAGTGAATCAGGGATCGACGAGCAGTACTTC CAISESGIDEQYF
TRBJ2-7 TRBV3-1/TRBV3-2 NA TRBD1 TGTGCCAGCAGCCAAGATGTGTTCGGGACAGCGTCCTACGAGCAGTACTTC CASSQDVFGTASYEQYF
TRBJ1-5 TRBV5-6 NA NA TGTGCCAGCAGCTTGGGAGCGGGGCCGGGCAATCAGCCCCAGCATTTT CASSLGAGPGNQPQHF
TRBJ2-1 TRBV11-3 NA NA TGTGCCAGCAGCTTAGTATACAATGAGCAGTTCTTC CASSLVYNEQFF
TRBJ2-3 TRBV5-6 NA NA TGTGCCAGCAGCTTGATGACAACAGATACGCAGTATTTT CASSLMTTDTQYF
TRBJ2-3 TRBV5-1 NA TRBD1 TGCGCCAGCAGCTCTCACCGGGACAGGGGTTTAAGTGATACGCAGTATTTT CASSSHRDRGLSDTQYF
TRBJ1-2 TRBV4-1 NA TRBD1 TGCGCCAGCAGCCAATCGACAGGGGGTGGGTATGGCTACACCTTC CASSQSTGGGYGYTF
TRBJ2-2 TRBV5-4 NA NA TGTGCCAGCAGCGCTACCAGTAGGACCGGGGAGCTGTTTTTT CASSATSRTGELFF
TRBJ1-1 TRBV4-1 NA NA TGCGCCAGCAGCCAACTACAGGGAAACACTGAAGCTTTCTTT CASSQLQGNTEAFF
TRBJ1-2 TRBV7-9 once NA TGTGCCAGCAGCGTTGAATTGGCGGGCTACACCTTC CASSVELAGYTF
TRBJ2-7 TRBV11-2 NA NA TGTGCCAGCAGCCCACTTCAGGGTTTCGGGTCCTACGAGCAGTACTTC CASSPLQGFGSYEQYF
TRBJ2-7 TRBV5-4 NA TRBD1 TGTGCCAGCAGCTGGGCCCCGGGACAGGGGGGAAAGGAGGAGCAGTACTTC CASSWAPGQGGKEEQYF
TRBJ2-7 TRBV7-9 NA NA TGTGCCAGCAGCTTAAAACAGGGACCCTACGAGCAGTACTTC CASSLKQGPYEQYF
TRBJ2-1 TRBV11-2 NA TRBD2 TGTGCCAGCAGCTTCTCCGGGACTAGCGCCTACAATGAGCAGTTCTTC CASSFSGTSAYNEQFF
TRBJ2-1 TRBV4-3 NA NA TGCGCCAGCAGCCAAGACAGGGACTTCGGCAATGAGCAGTTCTTC CASSQDRDFGNEQFF
TRBJ1-3 TRBV4-2 once NA TGTGCCAGCAGCCAGTCCGGGCAGGTCCTCTCTGGAAACACCATATATTTT CASSQSGQVLSGNTIYF
TRBJ2-7 TRBV2 few TRBD2 TGTGCCAGCAGTGAGGGTAGCGGGGGACTTAGGGACGAGCAGTACTTC CASSEGSGGLRDEQYF
TRBJ2-7 TRBV7-2 NA NA TGTGCCAGCAGCTTACCCCCTCGACAGTACGAGCAGTACTTC CASSLPPRQYEQYF
TRBJ2-7 TRBV7-7 NA TRBD1 TGTGCTAGCAGACCGGGGGACAGGCCGAACTCCTACGAGCAGTACTTC CASRPGDRPNSYEQYF
TRBJ2-7 TRBV14 NA NA TGTGCCAGCAGCCAAGTCGTAGGTCAGTACGAGCAGTACTTC CASSQVVGQYEQYF
TRBJ2-7 TRBV6-1 NA TRBD1 TGTGCCAGCAGTGTCACGGACAGGGAAGCTACCTACGAGCAGTACTTC CASSVTDREATYEQYF
TRBJ2-7 TRBV3-1/TRBV3-2 NA NA TGTGCCAGCAGCCAAGCGGCGGGAAGCTCCTACGAGCAGTACTTC CASSQAAGSSYEQYF
TRBJ2-3 TRBV6-4 NA TRBD1 TGTGCCAGCAGTACCGGGACAGGGGACACAGATACGCAGTATTTT CASSTGTGDTDTQYF
TRBJ1-1 TRBV5-1 NA NA TGCGCCAGCACCTTATCTGCGCTGGGGGGGAACACTGAAGCTTTCTTT CASTLSALGGNTEAFF
TRBJ2-7 TRBV5-5 few TRBD1 TGTGCCAGCAGCCGGGAAGGGGGCAGGGTCGAGTATGAGCAGTACTTC CASSREGGRVEYEQYF
TRBJ2-1 TRBV19 NA TRBD1 TGTGCCAGTAGTATCTTACGGACAGGGATCTACAATGAGCAGTTCTTC CASSILRTGIYNEQFF
TRBJ1-2 TRBV9 NA NA TGTGCCAGCAGCCTAAGAGGATGGAGAAGCTATGGCTACACCTTC CASSLRGWRSYGYTF
TRBJ2-7 TRBV4-2 NA NA TGTGCCAGCAGCCAAGAGGGCGGGCGCTACGAGCAGTACTTC CASSQEGGRYEQYF
TRBJ2-7 TRBV11-3 few NA TGTGCCAGCAGCCGAACGTACACCGACAGCTCCTACGAGCAGTACTTC CASSRTYTDSSYEQYF
TRBJ2-3 TRBV4-2 NA TRBD2 TGTGCCAGCAGCCAGGGCGGGGGGGTTACAGATACGCAGTATTTT CASSQGGGVTDTQYF
TRBJ2-7 TRBV5-1 few NA TGCGCCAGCAGCTTGGACAGCACGAGCTCCTACGAGCAGTACTTC CASSLDSTSSYEQYF
TRBJ2-1 TRBV24-1 NA NA TGTGCCACCAGGGCCCGTGCGGGACCCTACAATGAGCAGTTCTTC CATRARAGPYNEQFF
TRBJ2-2 TRBV7-2 NA TRBD2 TGTGCCAGCAGCCGGAAGGGACTAGCTCCAAGCGGGGAGCTGTTTTTT CASSRKGLAPSGELFF
TRBJ2-1 TRBV6-5 NA TRBD2 TGTGCCAGCAGTTCGCCCCCTAGCGGGTTAGGAAATGAGCAGTTCTTC CASSSPPSGLGNEQFF
TRBJ1-6 TRBV13 NA NA TGTGCCAGCAGCTTATCTCGGGGGTTTGTCTATAATTCACCCCTCCACTTT CASSLSRGFVYNSPLHF
TRBJ1-2 TRBV6-5 NA NA TGTGCCAGCAGTCCGGAGGGAACCAACTATGGCTACACCTTC CASSPEGTNYGYTF
TRBJ2-7 TRBV7-2 NA TRBD2 TGTGCCAGCAGCTGGTCTAGCGGGGGGACCTACGAGCAGTACTTC CASSWSSGGTYEQYF
TRBJ2-7 TRBV11-2 NA TRBD1 TGTGCCAGCAGGTTACTCGGACAGGTTCAACACGAGCAGTACTTC CASRLLGQVQHEQYF
TRBJ2-3 TRBV7-9 once NA TGTGCCAGCAGCTTAGCGAATGGGATGAGGGTGGCAGATACGCAGTATTTT CASSLANGMRVADTQYF
TRBJ2-7 TRBV28 NA TRBD1 TGTGCCAGCACCCCAGGGGGCGAACGCTACGAGCAGTACTTC CASTPGGERYEQYF
TRBJ2-2 TRBV20-1 NA TRBD1 TGCAGTGCTAGTCCAGGGGGCTACGCCGGGGAGCTGTTTTTT CSASPGGYAGELFF
TRBJ1-5 TRBV6-5 NA NA TGTGCCAGCAGTTATCAGACAAATCAGCCCCAGCATTTT CASSYQTNQPQHF
TRBJ2-2 TRBV18 NA TRBD2 TGTGCCAGCTCACCGGGACTAGCGGGAAATACCGGGGAGCTGTTTTTT CASSPGLAGNTGELFF
TRBJ1-1 TRBV6-1 NA NA TGTGCCAGCAGTGAGGACCTGGTGAACACTGAAGCTTTCTTT CASSEDLVNTEAFF
TRBJ2-7 TRBV7-7 NA TRBD2 TGTGCTAGCACCCCCATTGGGGCGGGGGAAGGGGACGAGCAGTACTTC CASTPIGAGEGDEQYF
TRBJ2-1 TRBV27 NA TRBD2 TGTGCCAGCAGGCCGGGACTAGCGGGTAATGAGCAGTTCTTC CASRPGLAGNEQFF
TRBJ1-2 TRBV7-9 NA TRBD1 TGTGCCAGCAGCTTAGGGACAGGGGGCGATGGCTACACCTTC CASSLGTGGDGYTF
TRBJ2-7 TRBV11-2 NA TRBD2 TGTGCCAGCAGCTTAAGCGGGGCCGCCTTCGAGCAGTACTTC CASSLSGAAFEQYF
TRBJ2-1 TRBV19 NA NA TGTGCCAGTAGTATTGGGGACACCTCCTACAATGAGCAGTTCTTC CASSIGDTSYNEQFF
TRBJ1-1 TRBV5-1 NA NA TGCGCCAGCAGCTTGGCCCTCGGCGCTAACACTGAAGCTTTCTTT CASSLALGANTEAFF
TRBJ2-3 TRBV19 NA NA TGTGCCAGTAGTATAGGTCAGGGGCAGGGCACAGATACGCAGTATTTT CASSIGQGQGTDTQYF
TRBJ1-4 TRBV6-5 NA NA TGTGCCAGCAGTTACTCGCCGGGGGCGGACGAAAAACTGTTTTTT CASSYSPGADEKLFF
TRBJ2-7 TRBV28 once TRBD2 TGTGCCAGCAGTTCCACTAGCGGGACAGGCCCAGATCGATACGAGCAGTACTTC CASSSTSGTGPDRYEQYF
TRBJ2-1 TRBV7-9 NA TRBD2 TGTGCCAGCAGCTCAGCGGGAGAGCAGTTCTTC CASSSAGEQFF
TRBJ2-3 TRBV12-3/TRBV12-4 NA NA TGTGCCAGCAGTTTAACAGGGAACAAGTATTTT CASSLTGNKYF
TRBJ2-7 TRBV12-3/TRBV12-4 NA TRBD1 TGTGCCAGCAGCACAGCAGGGGGTGGAGAGCAGTACTTC CASSTAGGGEQYF